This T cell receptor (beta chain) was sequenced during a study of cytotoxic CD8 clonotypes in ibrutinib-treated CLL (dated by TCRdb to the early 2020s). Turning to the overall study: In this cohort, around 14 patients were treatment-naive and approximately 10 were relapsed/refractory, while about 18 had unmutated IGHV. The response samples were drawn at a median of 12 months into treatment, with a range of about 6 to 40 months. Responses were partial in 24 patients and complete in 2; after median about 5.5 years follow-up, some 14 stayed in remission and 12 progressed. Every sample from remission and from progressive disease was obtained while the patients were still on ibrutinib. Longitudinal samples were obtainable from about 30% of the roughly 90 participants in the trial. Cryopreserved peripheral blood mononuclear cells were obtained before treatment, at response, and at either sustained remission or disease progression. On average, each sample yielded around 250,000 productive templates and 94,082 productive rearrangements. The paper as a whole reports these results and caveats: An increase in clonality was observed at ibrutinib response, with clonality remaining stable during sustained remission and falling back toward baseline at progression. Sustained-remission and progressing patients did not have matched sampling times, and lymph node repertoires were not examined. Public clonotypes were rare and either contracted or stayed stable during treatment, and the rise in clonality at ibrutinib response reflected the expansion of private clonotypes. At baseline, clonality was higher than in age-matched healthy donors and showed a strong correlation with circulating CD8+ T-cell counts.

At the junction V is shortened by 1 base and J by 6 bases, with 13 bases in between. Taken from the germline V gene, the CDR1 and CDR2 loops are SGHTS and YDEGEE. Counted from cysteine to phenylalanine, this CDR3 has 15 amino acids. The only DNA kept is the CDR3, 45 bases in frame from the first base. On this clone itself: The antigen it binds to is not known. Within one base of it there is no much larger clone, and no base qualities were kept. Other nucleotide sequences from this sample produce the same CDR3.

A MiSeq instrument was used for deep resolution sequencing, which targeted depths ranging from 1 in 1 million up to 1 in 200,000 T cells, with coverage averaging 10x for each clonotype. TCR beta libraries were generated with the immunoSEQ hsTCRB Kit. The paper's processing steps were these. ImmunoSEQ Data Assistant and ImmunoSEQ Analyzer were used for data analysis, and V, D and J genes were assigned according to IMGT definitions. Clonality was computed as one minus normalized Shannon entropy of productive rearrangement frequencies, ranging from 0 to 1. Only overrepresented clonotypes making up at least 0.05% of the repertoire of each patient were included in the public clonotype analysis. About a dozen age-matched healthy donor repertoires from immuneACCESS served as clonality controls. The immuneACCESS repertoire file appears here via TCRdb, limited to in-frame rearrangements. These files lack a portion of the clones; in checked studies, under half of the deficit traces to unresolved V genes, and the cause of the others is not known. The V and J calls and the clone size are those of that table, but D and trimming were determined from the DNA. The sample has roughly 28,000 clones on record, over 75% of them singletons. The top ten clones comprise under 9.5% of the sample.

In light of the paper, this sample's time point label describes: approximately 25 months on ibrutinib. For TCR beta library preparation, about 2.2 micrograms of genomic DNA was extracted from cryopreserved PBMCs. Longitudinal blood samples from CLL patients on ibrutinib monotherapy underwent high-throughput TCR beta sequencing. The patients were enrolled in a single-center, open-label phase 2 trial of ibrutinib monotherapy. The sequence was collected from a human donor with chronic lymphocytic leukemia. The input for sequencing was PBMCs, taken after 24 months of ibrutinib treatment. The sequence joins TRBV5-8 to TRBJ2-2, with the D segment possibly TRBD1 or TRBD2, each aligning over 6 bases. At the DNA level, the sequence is TGTGCCAGCAGCTTGTACCGGGGGCTGGCCGGGGAGCTGTTTTTT. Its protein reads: CASSLYRGLAGELFF.